Detailed here is one T cell receptor (beta chain). The target antigen is unknown. The entry originates in a study of CD8 T cells in Susac syndrome. In blood CD8+ and CD4+ T cells, TCR beta underwent sequencing. The CDR3 runs 12 residues. Trimming removed 7 bases from V and 1 base from J; junction bases left unmatched: 1. Germline V lookup: CDR1 GTSNPN, CDR2 SVGIG (reference sequence). Reverse transcription of about 0.45 to 1 ug RNA was performed with random hexamers. The TCR beta CDR3 was amplified by immunoSEQ multiplex PCR across 54 Vbeta, 13 Jbeta. TCRdb called the immunoSEQ multiplex PCR reads again in MiXCR, with one record for every CDR3 protein. The data contain about 210,000 distinct CDR3 sequences, about 96% of them singletons. Study conclusions and caveats: The study admitted that it had a relatively small number of individuals in its TCR sequencing and HLA analysis.

This sequence originates from a human donor with multiple sclerosis. The V gene is TRBV30, the J gene TRBJ2-3, with 8 bases aligning to TRBD2. Sequencing was carried out using CD4+ T cells from PBMCs. The CDR3 DNA is TGTGCCTCGACTAGCGGCACAGATACGCAGTATTTT. Amino acids: CASTSGTDTQYF.